What follows is one TCR beta chain and its context. This clonotype was detected ten times or more. Its antigen has not been determined. The record has no base qualities; no much larger clone is one base away. The study was a case-control design nested within a healthcare worker cohort in London, UK, with weekly nasopharyngeal swab PCR tests and blood sampling. Between 23 and 31 March 2020, the week of the UK lockdown, healthcare workers were enrolled and then followed up weekly for as long as 16 weeks. These data originate in a study of early T cells in non-severe SARS-CoV-2 infection (dated by TCRdb to about 2021). Study-level background: Bulk RNA from unsorted whole blood was used for TCR sequencing, so alpha and beta chains could not be paired. Overall study outcomes, separate from this receptor: VDJdb matching was skewed toward anti-spike CD8 responses and likely underestimated virus-specific expansions, missing private and CD4 specificities.

Trimming removed 1 base from V and 6 bases from J; the gene matches leave 6 bases unexplained. CDR1 and CDR2 are drawn from the germline V gene (reference sequence): DFQATT, SNEGSKA. Taken from cysteine to phenylalanine, the CDR3 has 14 residues. The retained sequence is limited to the CDR3, 42 bases, with the frame set at the first base. The protocol used for the library was 5' RACE. The instrument given in TCRdb is NextSeq 500. The TCR library protocol attached unique molecular identifiers to individual cDNA molecules to correct for sequencing error and PCR bias. Both TCR alpha and beta chains were sequenced, and tight co-correlation was observed between alpha and beta sequence abundances in each sample. In the paper's pipeline: V gene, J gene and CDR3 annotation of TCR sequences was performed with Decombinator V4. TCRs were defined as expanded if a significant change between any two time points was detected under a Poisson model with p below 0.0001. TCR abundances were normalised to the total number of TCRs sequenced per sample and were expressed as counts per million. MAIT TCRs were defined by TRAV1-2 paired with TRAJ12, TRAJ20 or TRAJ33, and iNKT TCRs by TRAV10 paired with TRAJ18. VDJdb, accessed 1 November 2021, was searched for CMV, EBV and SARS-CoV-2 annotated TCRs, excluding TCRs annotated for multiple antigens. TCRdb applied fastp at Q25 and MiXCR to the public reads, then kept only in-frame beta chains. Rows with one shared CDR3 protein collapse into an entry with the most common genes and DNA. TCRdb, not the original authors, processed these V and J calls. The sample yields around 77,000 distinct CDR3 sequences; about 5% were counted once. The ten largest clones take up less than 9.5% of the sample.

The TCR was taken from an adult who was a healthcare worker with PCR-confirmed SARS-CoV-2 infection or an uninfected control (not recorded which). The chain is assembled from TRBV20-1 and TRBJ1-1; a stretch of 9 junction bases matches TRBD1. This sample comprised whole blood, obtained at baseline. The nucleotide sequence is TGCAGTGCTAGAGTGCTACAGGGGGCTTCTGAAGCTTTCTTT. Protein translation: CSARVLQGASEAFF.